This TCR beta chain was observed in a study of blood T cell repertoires in COVID-19. Sequencing used immunoSEQ multiplex PCR; TCRdb keeps in-frame clones, though not all of them. The sample lists some 99,000 clones, around 82% seen once, with approximately 7% in the top ten. Germline values: CDR1 LGHDT, CDR2 YNNKEL (reference sequence). The V gene lost 1 base and the J gene lost 7 bases, with 16 bases spanning the gap. This CDR3 spans 15 amino acids. The source material was peripheral blood. V and J are TRBV3-1 (or the pseudogene TRBV3-2) and TRBJ1-2, with D possibly being TRBD1 (5 bases). The receptor's source is a woman in her 50s with acute or convalescent COVID-19. CDR3 in DNA: TGTGCCAGCAGCCAAGGGGGGGGTTGGCGCTTTGGCTACACCTTC. It yields the protein CASSQGGGWRFGYTF.